Sequencing of this TCR beta chain was carried out in a study of graft-versus-host responses after intestinal transplantation. Study context: Those transplanted obtained multivisceral, liver-intestinal, or isolated intestinal grafts. Findings of the study overall: Some patients had graft-donor T cell macrochimerism. In their allografts, the ratios of graft-versus-host to host-versus-graft T cell clones were high. GvH clonotypes were identified within recipient marrow, with a subset emerging first in ileum or blood.

The assay was immunoSEQ multiplex PCR, and TCRdb's table has in-frame clones only and misses some. This table has about 39,000 clones, roughly 96% appearing once. Concerning this clone itself: The antigen is undetermined.

Germline V lookup: CDR1 SGHNT, CDR2 YENEEA. The ends were cut back, 5 bases at V and 3 bases at J, with 13 bases in the middle. This CDR3 region has 14 residues. The V and J genes are TRBV11-3 and TRBJ1-2, with a tentative D call TRBD1 (5 bases). Sample: unstimulated CD8+ T cells sorted from spleen or lymph node cells, taken before transplant. The source of this sequence is a human donor who was the organ donor for an intestinal transplant. This chain's CDR3 is CASSPGWEDYGYTF. The CDR3 nucleotides read TGTGCCAGCAGCCCAGGGTGGGAGGACTATGGCTACACCTTC.